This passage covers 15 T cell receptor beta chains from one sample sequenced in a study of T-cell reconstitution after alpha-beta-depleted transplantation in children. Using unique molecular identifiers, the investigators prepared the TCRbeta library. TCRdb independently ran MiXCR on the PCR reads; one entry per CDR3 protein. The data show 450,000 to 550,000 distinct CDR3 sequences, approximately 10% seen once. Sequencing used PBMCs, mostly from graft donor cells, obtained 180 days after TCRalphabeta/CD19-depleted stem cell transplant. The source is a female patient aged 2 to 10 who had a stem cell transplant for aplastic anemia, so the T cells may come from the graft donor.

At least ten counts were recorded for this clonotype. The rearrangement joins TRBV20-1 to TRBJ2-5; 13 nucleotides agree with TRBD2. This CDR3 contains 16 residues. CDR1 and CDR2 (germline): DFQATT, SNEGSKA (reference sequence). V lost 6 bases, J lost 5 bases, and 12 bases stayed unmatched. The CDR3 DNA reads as TGCAGTGCCAGTAAGACTAGCGGGAGGCCCGAGGAGACCCAGTACTTC. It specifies CSASKTSGRPEETQYF.

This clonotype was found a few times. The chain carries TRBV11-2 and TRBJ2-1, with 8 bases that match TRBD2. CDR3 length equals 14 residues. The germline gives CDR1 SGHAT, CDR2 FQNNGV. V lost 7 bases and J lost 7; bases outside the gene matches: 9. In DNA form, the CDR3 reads TGTGCCAGCATCACCGGGACTAGGAGTAATGAGCAGTTCTTC. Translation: CASITGTRSNEQFF.

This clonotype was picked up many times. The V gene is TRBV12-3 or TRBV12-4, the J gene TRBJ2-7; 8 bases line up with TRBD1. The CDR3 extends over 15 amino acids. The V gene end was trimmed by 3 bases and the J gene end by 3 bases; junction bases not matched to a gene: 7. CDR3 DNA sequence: TGTGCCAGCAGTTTGGCTCCCGGACAGGGCTACGAGCAGTACGTC. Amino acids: CASSLAPGQGYEQYV.

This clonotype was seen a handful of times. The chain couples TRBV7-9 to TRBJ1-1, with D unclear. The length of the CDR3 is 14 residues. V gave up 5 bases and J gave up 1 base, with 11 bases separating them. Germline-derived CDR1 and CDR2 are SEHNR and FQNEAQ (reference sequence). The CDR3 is CASSLTTENTEAFF. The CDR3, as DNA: TGTGCCAGCAGCCTGACAACGGAGAACACTGAAGCTTTCTTT.

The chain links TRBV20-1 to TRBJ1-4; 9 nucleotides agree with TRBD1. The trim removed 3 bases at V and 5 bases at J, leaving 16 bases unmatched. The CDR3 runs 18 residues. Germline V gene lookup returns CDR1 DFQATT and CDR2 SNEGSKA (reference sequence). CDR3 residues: CSARRDRARRGDNEKLFF. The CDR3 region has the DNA TGCAGTGCTAGGAGGGACAGGGCAAGACGAGGGGACAATGAAAAACTGTTTTTT.

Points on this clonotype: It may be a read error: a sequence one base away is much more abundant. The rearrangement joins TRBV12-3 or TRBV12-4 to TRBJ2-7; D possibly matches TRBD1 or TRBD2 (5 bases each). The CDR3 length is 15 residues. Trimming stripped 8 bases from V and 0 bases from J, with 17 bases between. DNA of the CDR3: TGTGCCAGCTCCCTGGGGGTACCCAGCTCCTACGAGCAGTACTTC. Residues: CASSLGVPSSYEQYF.

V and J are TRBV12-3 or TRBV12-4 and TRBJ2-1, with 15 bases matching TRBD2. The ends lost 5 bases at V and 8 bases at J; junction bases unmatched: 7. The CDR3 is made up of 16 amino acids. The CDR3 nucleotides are TGTGCCAGCAGTCCACTGGGACTAGCGGGAGGCTATGAGCAGTTCTTC. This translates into CASSPLGLAGGYEQFF.

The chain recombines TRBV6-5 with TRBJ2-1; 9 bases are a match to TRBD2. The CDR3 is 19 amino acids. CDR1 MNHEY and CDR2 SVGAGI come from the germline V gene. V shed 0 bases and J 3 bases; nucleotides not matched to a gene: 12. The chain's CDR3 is CASSYSNVEREVGYNEQFF. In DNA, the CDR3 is TGTGCCAGCAGTTACTCGAACGTAGAGCGGGAGGTCGGCTACAATGAGCAGTTCTTC.

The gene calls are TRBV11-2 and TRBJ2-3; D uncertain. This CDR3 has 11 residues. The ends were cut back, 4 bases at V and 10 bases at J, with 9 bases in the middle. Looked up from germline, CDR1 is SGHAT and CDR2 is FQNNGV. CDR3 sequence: CASSSTLAQYF. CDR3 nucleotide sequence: TGTGCCAGCAGCTCCACCTTGGCGCAGTATTTT.

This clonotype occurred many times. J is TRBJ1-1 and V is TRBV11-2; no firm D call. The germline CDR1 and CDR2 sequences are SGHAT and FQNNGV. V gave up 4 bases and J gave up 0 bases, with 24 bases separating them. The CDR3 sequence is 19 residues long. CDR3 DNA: TGTGCCAGCAGCTGCTTCCTAATGAGGAAGCGGGCGATGAACACTGAAGCTTTCTTT. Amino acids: CASSCFLMRKRAMNTEAFF.

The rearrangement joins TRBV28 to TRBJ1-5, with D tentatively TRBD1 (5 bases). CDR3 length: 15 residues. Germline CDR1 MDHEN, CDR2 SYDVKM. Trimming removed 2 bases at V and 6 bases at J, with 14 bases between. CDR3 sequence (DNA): TGTGCCAGCAGTTTAACAGGCTCCGAGGGTCAGCCCCAGCATTTT. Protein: CASSLTGSEGQPQHF. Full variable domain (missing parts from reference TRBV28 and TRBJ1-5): DVKVTQSSRYLVKRTGEKVFLECVQDMDHENMFWYRQDPGLGLRLIYFSYDVKMKEKGDIPEGYSVSREKKERFSLILESASTNQTSMYLCASSLTGSEGQPQHFGDGTRLSIL.

CDR3 in DNA: TGTGCCAGCAGCCAAGGCCGGGTCGGCGAGCAGTACTTC. Translated: CASSQGRVGEQYF. The chain is built from TRBV3-1 and TRBJ2-7, with no clear D. CDR3 length equals 13 residues. Looked up from germline, CDR1 is LGHDT and CDR2 is YNNKEL (reference sequence). The ends were cut back, 1 base at V and 6 bases at J, with 10 bases in the middle.

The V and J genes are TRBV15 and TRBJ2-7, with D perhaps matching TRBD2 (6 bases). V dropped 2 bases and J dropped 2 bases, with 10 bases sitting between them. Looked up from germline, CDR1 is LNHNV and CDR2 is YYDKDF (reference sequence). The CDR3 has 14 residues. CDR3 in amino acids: CATSRRGSPYEQYV. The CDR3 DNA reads TGTGCCACCAGCAGACGGGGGAGCCCCTACGAGCAGTACGTC.

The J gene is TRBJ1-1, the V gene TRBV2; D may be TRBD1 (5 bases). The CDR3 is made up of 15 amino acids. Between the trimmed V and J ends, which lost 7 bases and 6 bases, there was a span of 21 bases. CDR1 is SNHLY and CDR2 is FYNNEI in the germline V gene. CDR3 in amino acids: CASTHVEGQGAEAFF. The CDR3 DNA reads TGTGCCAGCACACACGTTGAGGGGCAGGGTGCTGAAGCTTTCTTT.

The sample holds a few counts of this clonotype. The CDR3 DNA follows: TGCAGCGTTATCAGGGGACACTCAACCCTTAACTATGGCTACACCTTC. Translation gives CSVIRGHSTLNYGYTF. The J gene is TRBJ1-2, the V gene TRBV29-1, with a possible D match to TRBD1 (6 bases). Germline V lookup: CDR1 SQVTM, CDR2 ANQGSEA. The CDR3 loop spans 16 amino acids. Trimming took 5 bases from V and 1 from J, leaving 20 bases between them.